Detailed here is one T cell receptor (beta chain). Its antigen is still unknown. No base quality information exists; no much larger clone differs at one position. Taken from cysteine to phenylalanine, the CDR3 has 17 residues. Only the CDR3 part of the read is kept: 51 bases, read in frame from the first base. Based on the germline V gene, the CDR1 and CDR2 sequences are SGHRS and YFSETQ. From V the trimming removes 2 bases and from J it removes 0 bases, while the gene matches leave 6 bases of the junction unaccounted for. The cohort comprised approximately 700 healthy bone marrow donors. At the time of sampling, all cohort members were nominally healthy, though unrecorded immune exposures were likely present. The donor was CMV seropositive and was included in the group of 289 seropositive cohort members. Each donor provided a peripheral blood sample, and peripheral blood mononuclear cells were used for TCR beta sequencing. Genomic DNA extraction from the blood cell samples was performed with the Qiagen DNeasy Blood Extraction Kit.

The entry originates in a study of cytomegalovirus exposure and HLA in healthy donors (dated by TCRdb to the late 2010s). Some background on the complete study: An earlier analysis of several hundred of the donors reported 276 Gb of sequence data and 95 million to 140 million unique TCR beta sequences obtained from some 170 million T cells. On average, about 200,000 unique TCR beta nucleotide sequences were sequenced per donor among about 400 genotyped donors of the cohort, with roughly a sixth of those sequences being non-productive. Roughly 5 DR-DQ haplotypes were handled as single units for association and clustering, since linkage in the cohort was strong. Donor age, sex, ethnicity and CMV serostatus were compiled alongside the repertoire data. The number of typed donors differed by locus: roughly 629-640 for A, B, C, DRB1 and DQB1; about 520 for DQA1; approximately 600 for DPA1; and around 490 for DPB1. An early release that covered roughly 600 HLA-typed donors contained approximately 300 gigabases of sequencing data and some 87 million unique TCR sequences. In addition to the first cohort of approximately 670 subjects, a separate validation cohort of approximately 130 different subjects was used. The study aimed to test whether cataloging public T cell receptors could reveal signatures of past pathogen exposure. A later analysis re-analyzed previously published TCR beta repertoires from hundreds of donors and added high-resolution HLA genotyping to study TCR occurrence patterns. In an earlier analysis of several hundred of the donors, high-throughput TCR beta sequencing was used to judge whether each TCR beta V gene segment behaved as functional or pseudogenic. Every repertoire in the discovery cohort had been generated on one and the same sequencing platform. Of the roughly 400 genotyped donors, 81% were placed in the genetic ancestry cluster associated with self-reported Caucasian donors. Using immunosequencing, the study profiled T cell repertoires from some 670 subjects and related those repertoires to cytomegalovirus serostatus. The study combined high-throughput TCR immunosequencing, statistical association of individual TCRs with disease status, and machine learning to predict cytomegalovirus infection status. Rather than drawing on any new phenotypic data, the later analysis identified candidate immune exposures from TCR beta sequences and the way those sequences occurred across donors. Both class I and class II loci were covered by HLA typing, at four-digit resolution. Genome-wide SNP genotypes for about 55% of the roughly 670 donors were used in a later genetic analysis, which treated that subset as a discovery cohort. What the research found in general, with its limitations: In both the original and validation cohorts, the classifier was reported to diagnose cytomegalovirus status with high specificity and sensitivity. Linkage disequilibrium might explain the correlated functional status among segregating V segments, but an unknown experimental factor could not be ruled out. The study gave a list of under 200 TCR beta chains associated with cytomegalovirus. When HLA alleles, especially DR and DQ, strongly co-occurred, TCR associations were difficult to assign to individual alleles. A later analysis associated roughly 17,000 TCR beta sequences with specific HLA alleles at a false discovery rate of 0.05. According to a later genetic analysis, donors in an Asian-associated ancestry cluster had fewer N-insertions in productive TCRs than the approximately 670-donor mean. The only immune exposure information available for the cohort was CMV serostatus. A later analysis found that most CMV-associated TCR beta chains appeared HLA-restricted, with HLA associations seemingly driven largely by CMV exposure. Most TCR sequences were seen in very few donors, while some public TCRs were found in many individuals. In a later analysis, HLA-associated TCR beta chains were found to be more clonally expanded and to have lower generation probabilities than equally common non-associated chains. The earlier analysis of about 600 of the donors excluded roughly 16 rarely observed V segments, including chromosome 9 orphons, because counts were too low. A cluster of highly shared sequence variants was judged likely to represent a technical artifact of the sequencing pipeline. In an earlier analysis of 587 of the donors, most TCR beta V segments appeared in productive rearrangements about 87% or about 30% of the time, broadly matching IMGT annotations. Roughly uniform sequencing depth across donors was assumed in presence/absence analyses, although this assumption may not hold. This cohort had only TCR beta chains sequenced, and the lack of alpha or paired-chain data limited which features could be detected. It was suggested by the authors that the approach could potentially be generalized to other disease states and immunological phenotypes. In a later analysis, the rate of TCR association differed among HLA loci, with DRB1 alleles having the most associated TCRs and HLA-C alleles having the fewest. According to a later analysis, parvovirus B19, influenza, CMV and Epstein-Barr virus appeared linked to several top co-occurrence clusters. In a later genetic analysis, a missense DCLRE1C variant was associated with V-gene and J-gene trimming of TCR beta chains, and the association was replicated in an independent cohort. Some IMGT-functional V segments, including TRBV6-2 and TRBV6-3, could not be told apart with the 87-base-pair reads, so those segments were excluded. In vitro tests confirmed that a few of the cytomegalovirus-associated TCR beta chains recognize cytomegalovirus antigens. A further reported finding was that TCR beta sequences accurately predicted the HLA-A and HLA-B alleles for most subjects in the first cohort. Because HLA typing was unavailable for some donors at each locus, only the typed subset was used in association tests.

Library method: the immunoSEQ multiplex PCR assay. For the multiplex PCR, a mixture combining 60 forward primers for TCR Vbeta segments and 13 reverse primers for TCR Jbeta segments was used. The CDR3 region of rearranged TCR beta genes was amplified from genomic DNA with a multiplex PCR assay. On the Illumina HiSeq System, the amplified TCR beta libraries were sequenced as 87-base-pair reads. The original pipeline was this. A later analysis counted about 80 million unique TCR beta chains across the 550 to 800 repertoires, and some 12 million of these chains were shared by at least two donors. Raw reads were error-corrected and collapsed into unique sequences with a nearest-neighbor algorithm that merged closely related sequences to remove PCR and sequencing errors. V, D and J gene segments were assigned by aligning CDR3 sequences to IMGT reference sequences. For a sequence to be retained, at least a six-nucleotide match to both a V gene segment and a J gene segment was required. A rearrangement was called productive if the CDR3 had no stop codons and remained in frame with V and J, and every other rearrangement was called non-productive. CDR3 was defined according to IMGT convention as the region running from the second conserved V-encoded cysteine to the conserved J-encoded phenylalanine. In an earlier analysis of 500 to 650 of the donors, sequences lacking an unambiguous match to a single V gene segment were excluded. In an earlier analysis of 450 to 750 of the donors, a V segment was called functional when productive rearrangements were above 56.7%, and segregating when the standard deviation between donors exceeded 5%. A statistical classification framework was developed to diagnose cytomegalovirus status using the catalog of TCR beta chain sequences. A later analysis assigned V and J genes by comparing TCR nucleotide sequences with IMGT/GENE-DB human TR gene sequences. A later analysis assigned CDR3 sequences and most-parsimonious VDJ recombination scenarios with the TCRdist pipeline. In a later analysis, every TCR beta chain was defined by the combination of its CDR3 amino acid sequence and its V-gene family, and reads without a unique V-gene family were dropped. In a later analysis, some 600 highly shared, low-generation-probability nucleotide sequences were removed to address suspected cross-contamination and a sequencing artifact. A later analysis calculated a clonal expansion index for each public chain from normalized within-repertoire ranks of inferred template counts. In a later analysis, generation probabilities were computed with a VDJ recombination model fitted to out-of-frame rearrangements, and the resulting probabilities were checked against IGoR. A later analysis scored TCR-TCR, TCR-HLA and TCR-CMV co-occurrence with hypergeometric tests, applying a repertoire-size bias correction to TCR pairs. A later analysis estimated false discovery rates by permuting HLA or CMV assignments 20 times. In a later analysis, co-occurring TCRs were grouped using DBSCAN, with TCRdist sequence similarity added in when clustering inside HLA-allele-positive subsets. For co-occurrence clustering, repertoires with fewer than 30,000 or more than 120,000 public chains were excluded, along with five repertoires with anomalous nucleotide sharing. In TCRdb, the immuneACCESS table is reduced to in-frame sequences with V and J assigned. These tables do not hold every clone; where another copy was compared, an unresolved V gene accounts for under half, and the others remain unexplained. V, J and clone size reflect that table, while D and trimming were determined from the DNA. For this sample there are 95,000 to 120,000 clones; 67% appear just once. The biggest ten clones account for roughly 8.3% of the sample.

The sample comprised PBMCs. This receptor chain uses TRBV5-1 and TRBJ2-2, with 8 junctional bases fitting TRBD1. This sequence originates from a man between 18 and 29 years old in good health and CMV-seropositive. The nucleotides are TGCGCCAGCAGCTTACAAAGGACAGGGTCGAACACCGGGGAGCTGTTTTTT. This sequence encodes CASSLQRTGSNTGELFF.